This T cell receptor (beta chain) originates from a study of blood T cell repertoires in COVID-19 (TCRdb year 2020). Background on the whole study: The collaborator samples originated in the United States, Italy and Spain and spanned the acute and convalescent phases of COVID-19. The repertoires were made available in a free public database intended to serve as a resource for research on the immune response to SARS-CoV-2. The sample metadata nearly always contained a de-identified subject ID, COVID-19 status, age in years and sex. Samples came from the ongoing ImmuneRACE study (first 160 participants) plus 1,254 subjects from 6 global collaborators. The material from the prospective study consisted of cDNA or gDNA derived from T cells, B-cell-depleted T cells, or PBMCs. HLA class I and class II types, where available, came from metadata supplied by the sample provider rather than from assay-based typing. Subjects who had been exposed to COVID-19, were actively infected with it, or had recovered from it provided the deeply sampled blood TCRbeta repertoires that made up the dataset. Here is what the overall study found, with its caveats: Clinical and demographic metadata were provided uncurated, with the amount varying by source and participant.

TCRbeta CDR3 regions were amplified from genomic DNA by means of the immunoSEQ Assay, a bias-controlled multiplex PCR. In the original analysis: The number of nucleated cells in each sample was estimated by amplification of reference gene primers within the assay. Sequence reads were collapsed and filtered to measure the absolute abundance of every unique TCRbeta CDR3 rearrangement. For each sample, productive Simpson clonality was calculated as the square root of Simpson's diversity index across productive rearrangements. TCRdb's version of the immuneACCESS table is confined to in-frame rearrangements and falls short of the full clone set. An unresolved V gene accounts for under half of the shortfall where checked; the remainder is of unknown origin. Clonal size and the V and J genes are those of that table, whereas D and trimming came from the DNA. Within this sample are about 260,000 clones, with 86% of them counted one time only. Approximately 2.1% of the sample is held by the ten biggest clonotypes.

CDR1 and CDR2, per the germline V gene, are SGHNT and YENEEA. From its cysteine to its phenylalanine, the CDR3 spans 15 amino acids. The sequence is cut down to CDR3 DNA, 45 bases in frame from base 1. The germline V end is reduced by 2 bases and the J end by 7 bases; junction bases left unmatched: 7. As to this clone: The target of this receptor is not known. There are no base qualities to consult, and no much larger clone falls within one base.

Participants in the prospective study were enrolled through a virtual design, were aged 18 to 89 years, and lived in roughly 24 United States geographic areas. In the prospective study, cohorts were assigned on the basis of participant-reported clinical history obtained from a screening survey and a study questionnaire. Recovered participants in ImmuneRACE Cohort 3 were defined as having two consecutive negative NP/OP PCR tests, clearance from a healthcare professional, or resolution of symptoms. In the prospective study, whole blood, serum and a nasopharyngeal or oropharyngeal swab were collected from each participant by mobile phlebotomists. Over a roughly 2-month period, participants in the prospective study had the option of providing additional blood draws and questionnaires. Before DNA extraction, blood samples from the prospective study were shipped at room temperature or frozen.

This clonotype originated in a woman aged 50 to 65 who had recovered from COVID-19. Sequencing was done on a sample of PBMCs or T cells enriched from blood (not recorded which). The sequence joins TRBV11-3 to TRBJ2-1, with 8 central nucleotides matching TRBD2. CDR3 region: CASSLSAGAGNEQFF. The DNA reads as follows: TGTGCCAGCAGCTTATCAGCGGGGGCGGGTAATGAGCAGTTCTTC.